Following are 16 T cell receptor beta chains from one sample sequenced in a study of T cells after posttransplantation cyclophosphamide. Sampled 1 year posttransplant, controls received myeloablative marrow transplants, methotrexate and a calcineurin inhibitor. TCRdb's copy holds only in-frame clones and misses some; the assay was immunoSEQ multiplex PCR. The sample includes approximately 10,000 clones, about 86% of them seen just once. This sample comprised PBMCs, obtained about 350 days after allogeneic stem cell transplant with calcineurin inhibitor and methotrexate. The source of these receptors is a male patient aged 30 to 40 who received an allogeneic stem cell transplant from an unrelated donor, was CMV-positive, and had acute GVHD only. A share of the T cells may be of graft donor origin.

In this sample, this clone turned up a few times. V and J are TRBV5-1 and TRBJ2-7; the D gene is possibly TRBD1 (5 bases). Per germline, CDR1 SGHRS and CDR2 YFSETQ. The length of the CDR3 is 16 residues. Trimming cost V 3 bases and J 0 bases, with 16 bases left between them. In DNA form, the CDR3 reads TGCGCCAGCAGCTCCGGTTGGGGCGGCTCCTCCTACGAGCAGTACTTC. Its protein is CASSSGWGGSSYEQYF.

This chain uses TRBV9 with TRBJ2-7; unclear D gene. The CDR3 extends over 14 amino acids. The germline V gene encodes CDR1 SGDLS and CDR2 YYNGEE. V gave up 0 bases and J gave up 4 bases, with 11 bases separating them. The CDR3 nucleotides read TGTGCCAGCAGCGTAGATGGAGTAAAATACGAGCAGTACTTC. Translated: CASSVDGVKYEQYF.

The rearrangement joins TRBV4-2 to TRBJ2-3; TRBD2 matches at 7 bases. Germline V gives CDR1 LGHNA, CDR2 YNFKEQ. Trimming removed 0 bases from V and 1 base from J; junction bases left unmatched: 10. The CDR3 totals 18 residues. The CDR3 reads CASSQDSVMSGGTDTQYF. The CDR3 DNA is TGTGCCAGCAGCCAAGATAGTGTAATGAGCGGGGGCACAGATACGCAGTATTTT.

The genes are TRBV4-1 and TRBJ2-1; possible D gene TRBD1, 7 bases. The CDR3 loop spans 15 amino acids. Germline V gene lookup returns CDR1 MGHRA and CDR2 YSYEKL. Trimming pared 4 bases from V and 3 bases from J, leaving 13 bases between. In nucleotides, the CDR3 is TGCGCCAGCAGCCTCCAGGGGGGAGTCTACAATGAGCAGTTCTTC. Its protein product is CASSLQGGVYNEQFF.

On this clone: One junction end does not reproduce the germline sequence, and a read error may be involved. This sequence joins TRBV7-7 and TRBJ2-5, with 7 bases identical to TRBD2. The CDR3 has 13 residues. Germline V gene lookup returns CDR1 SSHAT and CDR2 FNYEAQ (reference sequence). The CDR3 loop is CASSNGGQETQYF. As DNA, the CDR3 is TGTGCTAGCAGTAACGGGGGGCAAGAGACCCAGTACTTC.

This chain links TRBV29-1 with TRBJ1-1; 8 nucleotides match TRBD1. V dropped 5 bases and J dropped 1; count of bases not matched to a gene: 9. This CDR3 region has 15 residues. Germline values: CDR1 SQVTM, CDR2 ANQGSEA. The CDR3 here is CSVSGQGGANTEAFF. CDR3 DNA: TGCAGCGTTTCAGGACAGGGCGGTGCGAACACTGAAGCTTTCTTT.

The chain employs TRBV7-3 and TRBJ1-6, with TRBD1 identical over 12 bases. The CDR3 runs 16 residues. After removal of 5 bases from V and 10 bases from J, the junction contained 9 bases not matched to a gene. Germline CDR1 reads SGHTA; CDR2 reads FQGTGA. The CDR3 nucleotides are TGTGCCAGCAGCGTATGGGGACAGGGGGCTAGATCACCCCTCCACTTT. Residues: CASSVWGQGARSPLHF.

CDR3 region: CASSPGRSTDTQYF. In DNA form, the CDR3 reads TGTGCCAGCAGCCCGGGGAGGAGCACAGATACGCAGTATTTT. This chain joins TRBV7-2 and TRBJ2-3; D may be TRBD2 (6 bases). Germline V gene sequence: CDR1 SGHTA, CDR2 FQGNSA. This CDR3 contains 14 residues. The ends were cut back, 5 bases at V and 0 bases at J, with 9 bases in the middle.

This clone was found a few times. V gene TRBV10-3 combines with J gene TRBJ1-4; D remains ambiguous. The CDR3 contains 14 residues. The V end was cut by 2 bases, the J end by 4 bases, with 8 bases between. Per germline, CDR1 ENHRY and CDR2 SYGVKD. The CDR3 is CAISESQYNEKLFF. The CDR3 nucleotides read TGTGCCATCAGTGAGAGTCAGTATAATGAAAAACTGTTTTTT.

This clone was seen more than once but under ten times. The chain employs TRBV5-1 and TRBJ2-1; TRBD2 aligns across 7 bases. V gave up 2 bases and J gave up 9 bases; unmatched junction bases: 8. Germline assignment: CDR1 SGHRS and CDR2 YFSETQ. The CDR3 runs to 14 residues. The CDR3 sequence: CASSFSTSWGEQFF. CDR3 in DNA: TGCGCCAGCAGCTTTTCGACTAGCTGGGGTGAGCAGTTCTTC.

The sample holds a few counts of this clone. The rearrangement joins TRBV4-1 to TRBJ1-5; 7 bases line up with TRBD1. V dropped 2 bases and J dropped 1; count of bases not matched to a gene: 8. Germline CDR1 and CDR2: MGHRA and YSYEKL. The CDR3 covers 17 residues. The CDR3 loop is CASSQKPGQTSNQPQHF. For the CDR3, the DNA is TGCGCCAGCAGCCAAAAACCGGGACAGACAAGCAATCAGCCCCAGCATTTT.

The V gene is TRBV5-1, the J gene TRBJ2-3; 7 nucleotides agree with TRBD1. The germline V gene has CDR1 SGHRS and CDR2 YFSETQ. With V trimmed by 1 base and J by 6 bases, 8 bases remained unmatched. The CDR3 spans 15 residues. The CDR3 spells CASSLQGTAGDTQYF. CDR3 in DNA: TGCGCCAGCAGCTTGCAGGGGACAGCTGGGGATACGCAGTATTTT.

The chain links TRBV18 to TRBJ2-7; tentatively, D is TRBD1 (6 bases). In germline, CDR1 is KGHSH, CDR2 LQKENI. V was pared by 3 bases and J by 6 bases, with 12 bases between. The CDR3 spans 13 residues. The CDR3 is CASSPRQGSEQYF. The CDR3 coding sequence is TGTGCCAGCTCACCTCGCCAGGGGAGCGAGCAGTACTTC.

CDR3 loop: CASSIGNRETAFF. CDR3 nucleotide sequence: TGTGCCAGTAGTATAGGGAACAGGGAGACTGCTTTCTTT. This rearrangement joins TRBV19 to TRBJ1-1, with D perhaps TRBD1 (6 bases). CDR1 is LNHDA and CDR2 is SQIVND in the germline V gene (reference sequence). Trimming took 1 base from V and 11 from J, leaving 14 bases between them. The CDR3 consists of 13 residues.

The chain employs TRBV28 and TRBJ1-2; 9 bases are a match to TRBD1. Germline CDR1 MDHEN, CDR2 SYDVKM. The V gene end was trimmed by 6 bases and the J gene end by 2 bases; junction bases not matched to a gene: 10. This CDR3 has 16 amino acids. CDR3 sequence: CASSLVGGQGNYGYTF. DNA of the CDR3: TGTGCCAGCAGCCTGGTTGGAGGACAGGGGAACTATGGCTACACCTTC.

The chain employs TRBV5-4 and TRBJ1-2, with a possible D match to TRBD1 (6 bases). V dropped 9 bases and J dropped 4 bases, with 16 bases sitting between them. The CDR3 totals 13 residues. Germline V lookup: CDR1 SGHNT, CDR2 YYREEE (reference sequence). The CDR3 sequence: CAIRGGHIYGYTF. The DNA of the CDR3 is TGTGCCATCCGGGGGGGGCACATCTATGGCTACACCTTC.